The 24 T cell receptor beta chains below come from one sample, sequenced in a study of blood T cell repertoires in COVID-19. Only in-frame clones appear in the TCRdb table, and some are missing; sequencing was by immunoSEQ multiplex PCR. Here the sample spans over 150,000 clones, about four fifths being singletons. Sequencing was performed on peripheral blood. Every receptor here comes from a woman over 75 with COVID-19, enrolled during active disease.

The rearrangement uses TRBV30 and TRBJ2-3; the match to TRBD2 covers 9 bases. Looked up from germline, CDR1 is GTSNPN and CDR2 is SVGIG (reference sequence). The CDR3 is made up of 14 amino acids. Trimming at V came to 3 bases and at J to 5 bases, leaving 6 bases not matched to a gene. As DNA, the CDR3 is TGTGCCTGGAGGATCGCGGGGGGGTTAGATACGCAGTATTTT. Residues: CAWRIAGGLDTQYF.

This chain joins TRBV12-3 or TRBV12-4 and TRBJ2-1; no clear D. The CDR3 totals 13 residues. V was pared by 6 bases and J by 4 bases, with 10 bases between. The CDR3 spells CASSPTTYNEQFF. CDR3 nucleotide sequence: TGTGCCAGCAGCCCCACGACTTACAATGAGCAGTTCTTC.

A few counts support this clone. The V call is TRBV12-5, the J call TRBJ2-2; D is perhaps TRBD1 (7 bases). The CDR3 loop spans 15 amino acids. V shed 8 bases and J shed 5 bases, with 18 bases lying between them. From germline, CDR1 is LGHNT and CDR2 FRNRAP. This CDR3 is CASLLRQGGTGELFF. CDR3 sequence (DNA): TGTGCTAGTCTCCTGAGGCAGGGGGGAACCGGGGAGCTGTTTTTT.

V gene TRBV10-3 combines with J gene TRBJ2-7, with D possibly matching TRBD2 (6 bases). The CDR3 has 12 amino acids. From germline, CDR1 is ENHRY and CDR2 SYGVKD. V was trimmed by 10 bases and J by 0 bases, leaving 10 bases between them. The CDR3 protein is CATRGVSYEQYF. The CDR3 nucleotides are TGTGCCACCCGCGGGGTCTCCTACGAGCAGTACTTC.

The chain recombines TRBV7-9 with TRBJ2-1; TRBD2 matches 8 bases. This CDR3 is 14 amino acids long. The germline CDR1 and CDR2 sequences are SEHNR and FQNEAQ (reference sequence). V shed 2 bases and J 8 bases; nucleotides not matched to a gene: 5. In nucleotides, the CDR3 is TGTGCCAGCAGCTTATTGAGCGGGAGCTATGAGCAGTTCTTC. As protein: CASSLLSGSYEQFF.

Only one count was recorded for this clone. The rearrangement joins TRBV30 to TRBJ2-7, with TRBD2 matching over 7 bases. The J segment lost 3 bases and the V segment lost 3 bases, leaving 8 bases of the junction unmatched. This CDR3 is 14 amino acids long. From germline, CDR1 is GTSNPN and CDR2 SVGIG (reference sequence). Written as DNA, the CDR3 is TGTGCCTGGAGCACGGGGGGAAACTTCTACGAGCAGTACTTC. This encodes CAWSTGGNFYEQYF.

The chain's CDR3 is CASSEGQGTETQYF. DNA of the CDR3: TGTGCCAGCAGTGAAGGACAGGGGACGGAGACCCAGTACTTC. The J gene is TRBJ2-5, the V gene TRBV6-1; 8 nucleotides agree with TRBD1. With 1 base clipped from V and 5 bases from J, the junction kept 3 bases outside the gene matches. CDR3 length equals 14 residues. Germline V CDR1 and CDR2: MNHNS, SASEGT.

This clone was counted a few times. The CDR3 loop reads CASTRGAHNRNKRELFF. The DNA for the CDR3 is TGTGCCAGCACCCGGGGGGCCCACAATCGGAACAAACGGGAGCTGTTTTTT. The chain couples TRBV12-1 to TRBJ2-2; the table calls TRBD2, which could not be checked here. TRBV12-1 is tagged as a pseudogene. CDR3 size: 17 residues.

This sequence joins TRBV19 and TRBJ1-5, with a tentative D call TRBD1 (6 bases). V lost 1 base to trimming and J lost 1 base, with 17 bases between them. The CDR3 length is 18 residues. CDR1 is LNHDA and CDR2 is SQIVND in the germline V gene (reference sequence). For the CDR3, the DNA is TGTGCCAGTAGTATAGTTAAAAGGACAGATTGGAGCAATCAGCCCCAGCATTTT. This encodes CASSIVKRTDWSNQPQHF.

V and J are TRBV11-3 and TRBJ2-7; D ambiguous. V lost 0 bases, J lost 0 bases, and 3 bases lay in between. The germline CDR1 and CDR2 sequences are SGHNT and YENEEA. The CDR3 consists of 13 residues. CDR3 sequence (DNA): TGTGCCAGCAGCTTAGACTACTCCTACGAGCAGTACTTC. Encoded protein: CASSLDYSYEQYF.

The V gene is TRBV5-4, the J gene TRBJ2-3; D gene unclear. CDR1 SGHNT and CDR2 YYREEE come from the germline V gene (reference sequence). V was clipped by 7 bases and J by 0 bases, with 18 bases between them. This CDR3 contains 16 residues. The CDR3 is CASSPAERSSTDTQYF. As DNA, the CDR3 is TGTGCCAGCTCTCCCGCAGAAAGATCAAGCACAGATACGCAGTATTTT.

The table lists this clone with a count of one. This chain joins TRBV7-2 and TRBJ1-1; 7 bases are shared with TRBD1. Losses at the gene ends were 5 bases for V and 0 bases for J; bases not matched to a gene: 9. CDR1 and CDR2 from the germline V gene are SGHTA and FQGNSA. CDR3 size: 16 residues. The CDR3 reads CASSLTMTGLNTEAFF. The CDR3 nucleotides read TGTGCCAGCAGCCTCACGATGACAGGGTTGAACACTGAAGCTTTCTTT.

This chain links TRBV3-1 (or the pseudogene TRBV3-2) with TRBJ2-1; 9 positions match TRBD2. Germline values: CDR1 LGHDT, CDR2 YNNKEL (reference sequence). V was clipped by 7 bases and J by 7 bases; unmatched bases: 8. This CDR3 comprises 14 residues. This chain's CDR3 is CASNPGLAVNEQFF. The CDR3 DNA sequence: TGTGCCAGCAACCCGGGACTAGCCGTGAATGAGCAGTTCTTC.

The CDR3 DNA reads as TGTGCCAGCTCACCACGTCCAGCGGGGAACACCGGGGAGCTGTTTTTT. Protein product: CASSPRPAGNTGELFF. The chain employs TRBV18 and TRBJ2-2, with D perhaps matching TRBD2 (6 bases). The CDR3 length is 16 residues. From germline, CDR1 is KGHSH and CDR2 LQKENI. Trimming left V 1 base short and J 1 base short, with 10 bases between.

This clone has only a few counts. Other DNA sequences in the same sample also yield this CDR3. This chain connects TRBV27 to TRBJ1-2; TRBD1 is a possible D gene (5 bases). V lost 5 bases and J lost 2, with 12 bases in between. The germline V gene encodes CDR1 MNHEY and CDR2 SMNVEV (reference sequence). The CDR3 spans 14 residues. CDR3 in DNA: TGTGCCAGCAGTCCTCGCCAGGGAAACTATGGCTACACCTTC. Protein: CASSPRQGNYGYTF.

The chain uses TRBV7-2 and TRBJ2-3; 11 bases fit TRBD2. Germline V gene sequence: CDR1 SGHTA, CDR2 FQGNSA. Trimming removed 5 bases from V and 4 bases from J; junction bases left unmatched: 8. The CDR3 extends over 16 amino acids. CDR3 bases: TGTGCCAGCAGCCCGATGAGTAGCGGGGGGGCAGATACGCAGTATTTT. It translates to CASSPMSSGGADTQYF. The full variable domain, completed using reference TRBV7-2 and TRBJ2-3, is GAGVSQSPSNKVTEKGKDVELRCDPISGHTALYWYRQSLGQGLEFLIYFQGNSAPDKSGLPSDRFSAERTGGSVSTLTIQRTQQEDSAVYLCASSPMSSGGADTQYFGPGTRLTVL.

V and J are TRBV15 and TRBJ1-1; no definite D call. The CDR3 consists of 15 residues. Deletions cut 3 bases from V and 1 base from J, with 12 bases between. Germline values: CDR1 LNHNV, CDR2 YYDKDF (reference sequence). The CDR3, as DNA: TGTGCCACCAGCAGGCTGGCGGCCAGGAACACTGAAGCTTTCTTT. It yields the protein CATSRLAARNTEAFF.

The chain joins TRBV6-6 to TRBJ1-2, with no clear D. Germline values: CDR1 MNHNY, CDR2 SVGAGI (reference sequence). V was cut by 4 bases and J by 0 bases, with 15 bases left in between. The CDR3 is 16 residues long. CDR3 bases: TGTGCCAGCAGTTTCCAGAGTAAACTAGCTAACTATGGCTACACCTTC. It specifies CASSFQSKLANYGYTF.

The J gene is TRBJ2-2, the V gene TRBV11-2, with 12 bases identical to TRBD2. Germline lookup yields CDR1 SGHAT and CDR2 FQNNGV. This CDR3 comprises 17 residues. V trimming: 3 bases; J trimming: 5 bases; junction bases outside the gene matches: 7. Here the CDR3 reads CASSLASGGGRTGELFF. In nucleotides, the CDR3 is TGTGCCAGCAGCTTGGCTAGCGGGGGGGGACGAACCGGGGAGCTGTTTTTT.

This chain links TRBV28 with TRBJ2-4; TRBD2 matches 7 bases. CDR1 and CDR2 from the germline V gene are MDHEN and SYDVKM. V lost 6 bases and J lost 7; bases outside the gene matches: 9. The CDR3 length is 14 residues. The CDR3, as DNA: TGTGCCAGCAGCCCCGTGGGGGGGGGTAACATTCAGTACTTC. Translation: CASSPVGGGNIQYF.

This clone has only one observation. This chain links TRBV10-3 with TRBJ1-3, with 11 bases that match TRBD1. CDR3 length: 16 residues. Germline assignment: CDR1 ENHRY and CDR2 SYGVKD. V gave up 6 bases and J gave up 0 bases; unmatched junction bases: 4. The CDR3 DNA reads TGTGCCATCAGGCCGGGACAGGGGGTCTCTGGAAACACCATATATTTT. This gives the protein CAIRPGQGVSGNTIYF.

The chain employs TRBV7-9 and TRBJ2-3, with a possible D match to TRBD1 (6 bases). The CDR3 sequence is 15 residues long. Germline V lookup: CDR1 SEHNR, CDR2 FQNEAQ (reference sequence). Trimming removed 6 bases from V and 1 base from J, with 14 bases in between. The CDR3 protein is CASSSQGSRTDTQYF. CDR3 nucleotide sequence: TGTGCCAGCAGTTCACAGGGATCTCGCACAGATACGCAGTATTTT.

V is TRBV5-1 and J is TRBJ2-5, with D perhaps TRBD2 (5 bases). CDR3 length: 13 residues. CDR1 SGHRS and CDR2 YFSETQ come from the germline V gene. Trimming took off 0 bases at V and 5 bases at J, with 8 bases between the two ends. CDR3 sequence (DNA): TGCGCCAGCAGCTTGGAGGGAGAGGAGACCCAGTACTTC. Translating it yields CASSLEGEETQYF.

The rearrangement joins TRBV5-4 to TRBJ2-3, with 9 bases fitting TRBD2. The V gene end was trimmed by 0 bases and the J gene end by 1 base; junction bases not matched to a gene: 6. The CDR3 is made up of 17 amino acids. Per the germline V gene, CDR1 is SGHNT and CDR2 is YYREEE (reference sequence). DNA of the CDR3: TGTGCCAGCAGCTTGGCTCAACTAGCGGGTCGCACAGATACGCAGTATTTT. As protein: CASSLAQLAGRTDTQYF.